Shown below are 11 T cell receptor beta chains from a single sample sequenced in a study of T cell clusters in autoimmune cytopenias. TRB rearrangements were amplified by touch-down multiplex PCR with mixed TRB-A/B primers. TCRdb re-called the multiplex PCR reads and catalogs CDR3 proteins one per entry, DNA excluded. The table for this sample gives about 6,800 distinct CDR3 sequences. Some 40,000 genome equivalents of blood DNA were amplified for TRB. Sequencing was carried out using peripheral blood. The receptors stem from a human donor with an autoimmune cytopenia or autoimmune hepatitis (not recorded which).

The V and J genes are TRBV6-1 and TRBJ1-4; lacking DNA, the TRBD1 call made by TCRdb goes unchecked. The CDR3 contains 15 residues. The germline V gene has CDR1 MNHNS and CDR2 SASEGT. The CDR3 is CASSEDGGVAEKLFF.

This clonotype counts as medium-sized (0.01 to 0.1%) by frequency. The chain links TRBV29-1 to TRBJ1-2. Per the germline V gene, CDR1 is SQVTM and CDR2 is ANQGSEA. The CDR3 extends over 13 amino acids. The CDR3 loop is CSVSPGRNYGYTF.

This chain connects TRBV12-3 or TRBV12-4 to TRBJ1-2; the D gene TCRdb calls, TRBD1, cannot be checked with no DNA. This CDR3 is built from 17 residues. The CDR3 sequence: CASSYRPVRGSNYGYTF.

The chain carries TRBV6-1 and TRBJ1-5. Germline lookup yields CDR1 MNHNS and CDR2 SASEGT. The CDR3 spans 15 residues. CDR3 residues: CASSEAGFGNQPQHF.

V gene TRBV6-5 combines with J gene TRBJ1-1. CDR3 length equals 17 residues. Germline V gene data show CDR1 as MNHEY and CDR2 as SVGAGI. CDR3 sequence reads: CASSYSRGGYGNTEAFF.

The V and J genes are TRBV7-9 and TRBJ1-5; the D gene TCRdb calls, TRBD1, cannot be checked with no DNA. The CDR3 consists of 13 residues. Germline-derived CDR1 and CDR2 are SEHNR and FQNEAQ (reference sequence). Here the CDR3 reads CASSSQGNQPQHF.

This clonotype is classed as medium-sized by frequency. CDR3 region: CAESRVATDTQYF. This chain joins TRBV6-5 and TRBJ2-3; the D call of TRBD1 rests on TCRdb alone, since no DNA is present to check it. The CDR3 extends over 13 amino acids. The V gene's germline CDR1 is MNHEY and CDR2 SVGAGI.

Its frequency marks this clonotype as medium-sized. The chain is built from TRBV30 and TRBJ1-5; the D gene TCRdb calls, TRBD1, cannot be checked with no DNA. Germline V gene data show CDR1 as GTSNPN and CDR2 as SVGIG (reference sequence). The CDR3 sequence is 18 residues long. The CDR3 protein is CAWRGGTGGLHSNQPQHF.

The chain couples TRBV12-3 or TRBV12-4 to TRBJ1-5. This CDR3 has 13 residues. The CDR3 sequence is CASSSGSLQPQHF.

This clonotype is called medium-sized (0.01 to 0.1%) based on its frequency. The chain is built from TRBV6-5 and TRBJ1-2; TCRdb's D call of TRBD1 is untestable without DNA. Looked up from germline, CDR1 is MNHEY and CDR2 is SVGAGI. The CDR3 sequence is 13 residues long. CDR3: CASRPSPGYGYTF.

This clonotype registers medium-sized by frequency. This rearrangement joins TRBV19 to TRBJ2-6. CDR1 LNHDA and CDR2 SQIVND come from the germline V gene (reference sequence). The CDR3 spans 15 residues. The CDR3 protein is CASSIGTAGANVLTF.